This TCR beta chain emerged from a study of T cells in Graves' hyperthyroidism and ophthalmopathy. RNA transcripts yielded amplified TCR beta CDR3 regions. First-round RT-PCR with HTBI primers amplified the TCR CDR3 region. A single record per CDR3 protein comes from TCRdb applying MiXCR to the multiplex PCR reads. The sample shows some 600,000 distinct CDR3 sequences, approximately 14% of them seen only once. This clonotype was obtained from a woman aged 25 to 45 with Graves' hyperthyroidism that later progressed to Graves' ophthalmopathy. Sequencing was carried out using blood.

CDR3: CSAPNAGLAGEPYEQYF. The CDR3 nucleotides read TGCAGTGCTCCGAACGCGGGGCTAGCGGGAGAACCCTACGAGCAGTACTTC. The V gene is TRBV20-1, the J gene TRBJ2-7, with TRBD2 identical over 10 bases. J was trimmed by 2 bases and V by 5 bases; bases with no gene match: 15. CDR1 and CDR2 (germline): DFQATT, SNEGSKA (reference sequence). There are 17 residues in the CDR3.